This T cell receptor beta chain stems from a study of blood T cell repertoires in COVID-19. Study-level background: Donors in the United States, Italy and Spain gave samples during acute or convalescent COVID-19. The analysed material was cDNA or gDNA that came from T cells, B-cell-depleted T cells, or PBMCs.

In the study's own analysis: Amplification from reference gene primers served as the basis for estimated nucleated cell counts. Sequenced by immunoSEQ multiplex PCR; TCRdb stores in-frame clones only, minus some. The V and J calls and the clone size are those of that table, but D and trimming were determined from the DNA. The sample records about 53,000 clones, 86% being singletons. In germline, CDR1 is DFQATT, CDR2 SNEGSKA (reference sequence). The CDR3 sequence is 14 residues long. V lost 3 bases, J lost 7 bases, and 16 bases lay in between. The rearrangement links TRBV20-1 to TRBJ1-5, with no clear D. This TCR derives from a man aged 80 or over with acute or convalescent COVID-19. Sequences were obtained from peripheral blood. This CDR3 is CSASGSGGSQPQHF. CDR3 nucleotide sequence: TGCAGTGCTAGTGGGTCGGGAGGAAGCCAGCCCCAGCATTTT.